This is a list of T cell receptor beta chains from one sample in a study of blood T cell repertoires in COVID-19. The repertoire was sequenced with immunoSEQ multiplex PCR; TCRdb's copy has only in-frame clones and lacks some. The sample lists about 270,000 clones, 90% occurring once. Sequences were obtained from PBMCs or T cells enriched from blood (not recorded which). The receptors here all came from a woman in her 30s with acute COVID-19. The CDR3 runs from the conserved cysteine through the conserved F or W. Each record gives: CDR3 length, clone size, D gene, J gene, V gene, CDR3 protein, CDR3 DNA. A D gene is named only where the DNA matches it firmly. Some rows mark clone size as missing; the rest say once, few, many or name a class of expanded clone.

18	NA	NA	TRBJ2-4	TRBV28	CASSLGVRDSLAKNIQYF	TGTGCCAGCAGTTTAGGGGTCAGGGACTCGTTAGCCAAAAACATTCAGTACTTC
15	NA	TRBD1	TRBJ1-5	TRBV28	CASRRGQGTSQPQHF	TGTGCCAGCAGGCGTGGACAGGGAACTTCACAGCCCCAGCATTTT
14	NA	NA	TRBJ1-6	TRBV6-5	CASSYRRVNSPLHF	TGTGCCAGCAGTTACCGCAGGGTTAATTCACCCCTCCACTTT
15	NA	TRBD1	TRBJ1-6	TRBV4-2	CASSQARDSHSPLHF	TGTGCCAGCAGCCAAGCCAGGGACAGCCATTCACCCCTCCACTTT
15	NA	TRBD2	TRBJ2-1	TRBV9	CASSVGLAGGNEQFF	TGTGCCAGCAGCGTAGGTTTAGCGGGAGGCAATGAGCAGTTCTTC
16	NA	TRBD2	TRBJ2-5	TRBV4-1	CASSQDQLAGGVTQYF	TGCGCCAGCAGCCAAGATCAGTTAGCGGGAGGTGTGACCCAGTACTTC
18	once	TRBD2	TRBJ2-2	TRBV19	CASSMRGEIGVPTGELFF	TGTGCCAGTAGTATGCGGGGGGAGATAGGGGTACCTACCGGGGAGCTGTTTTTT
15	NA	TRBD1	TRBJ1-5	TRBV24-1	CATSDSGTGHQPQHF	TGTGCCACCAGTGATTCCGGGACAGGGCATCAGCCCCAGCATTTT
13	NA	NA	TRBJ2-1	TRBV27	CASSFGREDEQFF	TGTGCCAGCAGTTTCGGAAGGGAGGATGAGCAGTTCTTC
17	NA	TRBD2	TRBJ2-1	TRBV7-9	CASSLVGREPSYNEQFF	TGTGCCAGCAGCTTAGTCGGGCGGGAGCCCTCCTACAATGAGCAGTTCTTC
16	NA	NA	TRBJ2-2	TRBV30	CAWFPPGIFYTGELFF	TGTGCCTGGTTCCCTCCGGGGATCTTTTACACCGGGGAGCTGTTTTTT
18	NA	NA	TRBJ2-7	TRBV6-2/TRBV6-3	CASSYSIGLEGLKDEQYF	TGTGCCAGCAGTTACTCGATCGGGTTGGAAGGCCTTAAGGACGAGCAGTACTTC
14	NA	NA	TRBJ1-2	TRBV14	CASSPSGNSYGYTF	TGTGCCAGCAGCCCAAGCGGGAACAGCTATGGCTACACCTTC
15	NA	TRBD2	TRBJ2-7	TRBV27	CASSLVAGVIYEQYF	TGTGCCAGCAGTTTAGTTGCGGGAGTCATCTACGAGCAGTACTTC
18	NA	TRBD2	TRBJ2-3	TRBV7-2	CASSYRGYLAVLTDTQYF	TGTGCCAGCAGCTATAGAGGCTATCTAGCGGTACTCACAGATACGCAGTATTTT
13	NA	NA	TRBJ1-3	TRBV3-1/TRBV3-2	CASSPFSGNTIYF	TGTGCCAGCAGCCCCTTCTCTGGAAACACCATATATTTT
16	NA	TRBD1	TRBJ2-2	TRBV18	CASSPPVGQGSGELFF	TGTGCCAGCTCACCACCGGTCGGACAGGGGTCCGGGGAGCTGTTTTTT
14	NA	NA	TRBJ1-5	TRBV2	CASKHEVPAQPQHF	TGTGCCAGCAAGCATGAGGTTCCCGCTCAGCCCCAGCATTTT
16	NA	NA	TRBJ2-7	TRBV3-1/TRBV3-2	CASSQGGLADVYEQYF	TGTGCCAGCAGCCAAGGGGGCCTCGCGGACGTCTACGAGCAGTACTTC
15	NA	NA	TRBJ2-7	TRBV28	CASSPSRASFGVQYF	TGTGCCAGCAGTCCCTCCCGGGCCTCGTTCGGGGTGCAGTACTTC
14	once	TRBD1	TRBJ2-7	TRBV19	CASNPQGADVEQYF	TGTGCCAGTAACCCACAGGGGGCGGACGTCGAGCAGTACTTC
15	NA	TRBD2	TRBJ2-7	TRBV28	CASSLTSGSSYEQYF	TGTGCCAGCAGTTTGACTAGCGGGAGCTCCTACGAGCAGTACTTC
18	NA	TRBD2	TRBJ2-7	TRBV7-3	CASSKHPAGTSGSYEQYF	TGTGCCAGCAGCAAACATCCCGCGGGGACTAGCGGGTCCTACGAGCAGTACTTC
12	NA	NA	TRBJ2-3	TRBV7-2	CASSSNADTQYF	TGTGCCAGCAGCTCTAACGCAGATACGCAGTATTTT
13	NA	NA	TRBJ1-2	TRBV12-3/TRBV12-4	CASSSEGVGGYTF	TGTGCCAGCAGTTCCGAGGGGGTCGGTGGCTACACCTTC
15	NA	NA	TRBJ2-3	TRBV19	CASSPQADSTDTQYF	TGTGCCAGTAGTCCTCAGGCAGACAGCACAGATACGCAGTATTTT
16	NA	NA	TRBJ1-2	TRBV4-2	CASSQVVLSTEEGYTF	TGTGCCAGCAGCCAAGTGGTATTATCGACGGAGGAGGGCTACACCTTC
16	NA	TRBD2	TRBJ2-5	TRBV5-4	CASSPSGRTNQETQYF	TGTGCCAGCAGCCCAAGCGGGAGAACCAACCAAGAGACCCAGTACTTC
16	once	TRBD2	TRBJ2-7	TRBV5-4	CASSLGLAGGNSEQYF	TGTGCCAGCAGCTTGGGACTAGCGGGAGGTAATTCCGAGCAGTACTTC
13	NA	NA	TRBJ1-1	TRBV7-9	CASSLGANTEAFF	TGTGCCAGCAGCTTGGGAGCGAACACTGAAGCTTTCTTT
13	many	NA	TRBJ1-1	TRBV5-1	CASSSMDSTEAFF	TGCGCCAGCAGCTCTATGGACAGTACTGAAGCTTTCTTT
12	NA	NA	TRBJ2-2	TRBV12-3/TRBV12-4	CASSFISGELFF	TGTGCCAGCAGTTTTATTTCCGGGGAGCTGTTTTTT
14	NA	NA	TRBJ2-7	TRBV10-3	CAISGGSGPYEQYF	TGTGCCATCAGTGGTGGGAGCGGGCCCTACGAGCAGTACTTC
17	NA	TRBD1	TRBJ1-6	TRBV11-2	CASSDTTGTDYNSPLHF	TGTGCCAGCAGCGATACCACCGGGACAGACTATAATTCACCCCTCCACTTT
14	NA	NA	TRBJ1-1	TRBV10-3	CAISVGVGNTEAFF	TGTGCCATCAGTGTGGGCGTGGGGAACACTGAAGCTTTCTTT
13	NA	NA	TRBJ1-1	TRBV24-1	CATRRTSNTEAFF	TGTGCCACCAGACGCACTTCGAACACTGAAGCTTTCTTT
12	NA	NA	TRBJ2-1	TRBV13	CASRTRLGEQFF	TGTGCCAGCAGAACAAGACTAGGCGAGCAGTTCTTC
16	NA	NA	TRBJ1-3	TRBV19	CASSIRRQLLGNTIYF	TGTGCCAGTAGTATTAGGAGACAGCTCCTTGGAAACACCATATATTTT